This T cell receptor (beta chain) was profiled in a study of CD8+ T cells in alopecia areata. This clone has just a few counts. Extraction and reverse transcription of RNA yielded cDNA as the sequencing template. The protocol was immunoSEQ multiplex PCR, while the TCRdb copy is restricted to in-frame clones and leaves out a portion. The table has over 200,000 clones, 50% to 70% seen once; the top ten hold 0.45%. Per germline, CDR1 SNHLY and CDR2 FYNNEI. The CDR3 totals 10 residues. V shed 1 base and J shed 6 bases, with 0 bases lying between them. Specimens obtained from alopecia areata patients comprised lesional scalp punch biopsies and peripheral blood.

The sample in question was CD4+ T cells sorted from blood, obtained at week 0. The chain links TRBV2 to TRBJ2-5; D is ambiguous. The TCR comes from a human donor with alopecia areata. The CDR3 DNA follows: TGTGCCAGCAGTGAAGAGACCCAGTACTTC. Protein product: CASSEETQYF.